The sequence of this T cell receptor beta chain was determined in a study of early T cells in non-severe SARS-CoV-2 infection. Study details: Chains were not paired, and sequencing was done on bulk RNA from unsorted whole blood. Regarding the study as a whole: In VDJdb matching, anti-spike CD8 responses were favored while private and CD4 specificities went missing.

This clonotype was recorded a few times. Its matching antigen is unknown. Trimming left V 3 bases short and J 5 bases short, with 4 bases between. This CDR3 has 12 amino acids. Germline lookup yields CDR1 LNHNV and CDR2 YYDKDF (reference sequence). Each cDNA molecule carried a unique molecular identifier. TCRdb reprocessed the 5' RACE reads with MiXCR, giving one entry per CDR3 protein. The table records 100,000 to 140,000 distinct CDR3 sequences, 11% of them present only once. The sequence was obtained from an adult who was a healthcare worker with PCR-confirmed SARS-CoV-2 infection or an uninfected control (not recorded which). The sequenced material came from whole blood. The chain joins TRBV15 to TRBJ1-4; D not certain. The chain's CDR3 is CATSSRNEKLFF. The CDR3 nucleotides are TGTGCCACCAGCAGTAGAAATGAAAAACTGTTTTTT.